This TCR beta chain was identified during a study of shared clonotypes between healthy human individuals. Study conclusions and caveats: The study's rarefaction showed incomplete sorted-subset sequencing despite large depth.

The healthy adult donors were HIV-negative and reported no recent acute infections or vaccinations. A CD45RA-negative memory subset and a CD45RA+ naive subset were separated from the CD4+ cells. DNA at 150 to 200 ng, 25,000 to 35,000 T cell genomes, went into sorted-subset replicate PCRs. Profiled with immunoSEQ multiplex PCR; TCRdb holds only in-frame clones, not every one. Of around 2.5 million clones listed, approximately 93% are singletons. Trimming removed 4 bases from V and 5 bases from J, with 12 bases in between. This CDR3 comprises 13 residues. CDR1 is SGHRS, CDR2 YFSETQ, per germline. A word on this clone: Antigen unknown.

The sample comprised naive CD4+ T cells from PBMCs. Indicated subset: CD45RA+ positively selected. The genes are TRBV5-1 and TRBJ2-5; D call uncertain. This receptor was obtained from a man between 18 and 35 years old in good health. Some clones in this sample may be carry-over from other donors' samples. This chain's CDR3 is CASSAQNRETQYF. The CDR3 DNA follows: TGCGCCAGCAGCGCTCAGAATAGGGAGACCCAGTACTTC.